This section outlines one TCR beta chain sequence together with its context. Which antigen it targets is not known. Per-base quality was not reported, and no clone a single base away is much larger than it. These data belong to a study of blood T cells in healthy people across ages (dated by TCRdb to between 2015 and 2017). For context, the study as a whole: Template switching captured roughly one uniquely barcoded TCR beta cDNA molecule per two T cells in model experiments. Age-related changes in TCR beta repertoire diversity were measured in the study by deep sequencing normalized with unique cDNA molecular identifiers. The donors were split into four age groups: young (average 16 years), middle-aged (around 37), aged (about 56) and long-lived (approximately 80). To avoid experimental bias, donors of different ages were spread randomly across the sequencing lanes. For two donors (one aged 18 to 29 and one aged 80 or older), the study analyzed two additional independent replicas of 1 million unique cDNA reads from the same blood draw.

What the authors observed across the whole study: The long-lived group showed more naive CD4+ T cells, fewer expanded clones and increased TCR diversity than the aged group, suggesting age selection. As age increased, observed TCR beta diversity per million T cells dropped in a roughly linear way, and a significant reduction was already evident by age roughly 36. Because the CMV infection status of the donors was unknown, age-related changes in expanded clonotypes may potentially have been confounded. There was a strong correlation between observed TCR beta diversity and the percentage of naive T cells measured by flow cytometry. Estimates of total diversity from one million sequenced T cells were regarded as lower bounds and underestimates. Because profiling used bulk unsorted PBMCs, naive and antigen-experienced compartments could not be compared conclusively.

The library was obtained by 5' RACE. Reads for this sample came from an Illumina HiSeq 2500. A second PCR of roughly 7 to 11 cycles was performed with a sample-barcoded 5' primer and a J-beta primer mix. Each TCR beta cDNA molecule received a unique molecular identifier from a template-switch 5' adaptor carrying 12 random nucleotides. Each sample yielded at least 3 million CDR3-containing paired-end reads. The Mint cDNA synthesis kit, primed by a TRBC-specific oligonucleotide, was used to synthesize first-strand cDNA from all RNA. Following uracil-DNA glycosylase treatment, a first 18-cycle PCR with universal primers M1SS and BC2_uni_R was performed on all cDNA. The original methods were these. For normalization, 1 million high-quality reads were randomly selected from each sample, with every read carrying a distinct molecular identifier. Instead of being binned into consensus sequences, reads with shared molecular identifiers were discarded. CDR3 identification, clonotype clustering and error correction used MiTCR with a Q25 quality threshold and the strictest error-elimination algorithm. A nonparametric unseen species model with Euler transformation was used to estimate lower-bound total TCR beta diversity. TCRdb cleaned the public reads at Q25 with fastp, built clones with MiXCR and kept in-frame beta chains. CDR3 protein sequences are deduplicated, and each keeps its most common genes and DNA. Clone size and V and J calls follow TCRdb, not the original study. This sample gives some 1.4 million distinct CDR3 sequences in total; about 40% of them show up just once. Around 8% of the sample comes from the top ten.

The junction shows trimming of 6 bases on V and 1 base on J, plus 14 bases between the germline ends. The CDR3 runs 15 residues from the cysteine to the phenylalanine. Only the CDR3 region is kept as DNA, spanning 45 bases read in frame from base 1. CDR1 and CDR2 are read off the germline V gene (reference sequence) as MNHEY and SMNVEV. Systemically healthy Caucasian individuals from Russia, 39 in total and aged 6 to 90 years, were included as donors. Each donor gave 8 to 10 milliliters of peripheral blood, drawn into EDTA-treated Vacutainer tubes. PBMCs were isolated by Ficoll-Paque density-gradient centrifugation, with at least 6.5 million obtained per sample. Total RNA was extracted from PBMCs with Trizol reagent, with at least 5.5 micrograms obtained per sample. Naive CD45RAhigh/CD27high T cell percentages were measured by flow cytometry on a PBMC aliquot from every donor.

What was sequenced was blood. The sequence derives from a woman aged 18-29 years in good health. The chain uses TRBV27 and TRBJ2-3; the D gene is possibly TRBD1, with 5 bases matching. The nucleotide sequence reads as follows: TGTGCCAGCAGCATAGGGGCATTGGGCACAGATACGCAGTATTTT. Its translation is CASSIGALGTDTQYF.